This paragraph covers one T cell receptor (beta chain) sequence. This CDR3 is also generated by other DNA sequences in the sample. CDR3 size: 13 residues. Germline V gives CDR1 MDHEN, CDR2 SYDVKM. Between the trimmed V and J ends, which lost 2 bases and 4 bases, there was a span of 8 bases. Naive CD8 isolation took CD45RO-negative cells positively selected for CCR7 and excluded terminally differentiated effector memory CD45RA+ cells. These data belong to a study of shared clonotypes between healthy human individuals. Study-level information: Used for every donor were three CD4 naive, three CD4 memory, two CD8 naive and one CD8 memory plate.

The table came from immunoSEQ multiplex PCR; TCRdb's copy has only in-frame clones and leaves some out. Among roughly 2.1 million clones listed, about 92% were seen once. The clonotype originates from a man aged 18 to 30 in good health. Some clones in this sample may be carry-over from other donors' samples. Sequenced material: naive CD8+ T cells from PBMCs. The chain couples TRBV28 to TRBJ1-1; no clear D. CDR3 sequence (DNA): TGTGCCAGCAGTTTACCAATGGGCACTGAAGCTTTCTTT. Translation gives CASSLPMGTEAFF.